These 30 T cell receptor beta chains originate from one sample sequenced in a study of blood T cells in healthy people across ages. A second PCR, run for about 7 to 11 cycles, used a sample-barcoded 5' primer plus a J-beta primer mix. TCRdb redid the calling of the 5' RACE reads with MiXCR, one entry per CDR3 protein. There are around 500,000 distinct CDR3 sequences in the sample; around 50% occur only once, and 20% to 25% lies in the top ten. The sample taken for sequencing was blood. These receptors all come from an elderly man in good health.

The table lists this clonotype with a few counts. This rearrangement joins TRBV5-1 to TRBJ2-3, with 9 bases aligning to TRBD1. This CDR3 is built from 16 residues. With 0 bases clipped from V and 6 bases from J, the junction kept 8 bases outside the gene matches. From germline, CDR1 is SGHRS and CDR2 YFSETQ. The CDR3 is CASSLDGTGRLDTQYF. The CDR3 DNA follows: TGCGCCAGCAGCTTGGACGGGACAGGGAGGCTTGATACGCAGTATTTT.

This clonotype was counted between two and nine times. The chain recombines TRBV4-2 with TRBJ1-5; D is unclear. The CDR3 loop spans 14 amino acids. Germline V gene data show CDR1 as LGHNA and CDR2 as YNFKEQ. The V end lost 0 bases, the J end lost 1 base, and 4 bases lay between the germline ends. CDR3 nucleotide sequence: TGTGCCAGCAGCCAAGATCTGAGCAATCAGCCCCAGCATTTT. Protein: CASSQDLSNQPQHF.

The CDR3 spells CSASTPLAGAYEQYF. DNA of the CDR3: TGCAGTGCTAGCACCCCCCTAGCGGGGGCCTACGAGCAGTACTTC. The chain joins TRBV20-1 to TRBJ2-7; 10 positions match TRBD2. The germline gives CDR1 DFQATT, CDR2 SNEGSKA (reference sequence). This CDR3 has 15 residues. Unmatched junction bases numbered 7, after V lost 3 bases and J lost 2 bases.

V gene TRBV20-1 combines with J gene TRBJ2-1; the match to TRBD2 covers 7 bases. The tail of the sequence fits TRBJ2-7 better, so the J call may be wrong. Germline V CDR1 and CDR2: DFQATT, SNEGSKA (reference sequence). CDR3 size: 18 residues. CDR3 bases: TGCAGTGCTCCAGGAGCTACCGGGACTACAACTTCCTACAATGAGCAGTACTTC. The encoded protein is CSAPGATGTTTSYNEQYF.

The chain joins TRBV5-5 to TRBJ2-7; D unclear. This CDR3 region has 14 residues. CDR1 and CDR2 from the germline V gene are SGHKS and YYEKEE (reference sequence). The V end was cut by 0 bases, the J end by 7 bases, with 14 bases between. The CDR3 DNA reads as TGTGCCAGCAGCTTGGCCCCGCATCCGGAGGAGCAGTACTTC. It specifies CASSLAPHPEEQYF.

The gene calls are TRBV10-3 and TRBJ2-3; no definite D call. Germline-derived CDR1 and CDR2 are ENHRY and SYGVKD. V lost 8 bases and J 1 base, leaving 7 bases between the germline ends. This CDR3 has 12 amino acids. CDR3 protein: CAIGRGTDTQYF. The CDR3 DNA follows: TGTGCCATCGGCCGAGGCACAGATACGCAGTATTTT.

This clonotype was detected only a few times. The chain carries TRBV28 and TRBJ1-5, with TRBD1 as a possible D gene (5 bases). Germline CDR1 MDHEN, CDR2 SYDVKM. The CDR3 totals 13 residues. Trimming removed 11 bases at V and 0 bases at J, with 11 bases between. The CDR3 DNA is TGTGCCGGGGGACCGAATAGCAATCAGCCCCAGCATTTT. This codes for CAGGPNSNQPQHF.

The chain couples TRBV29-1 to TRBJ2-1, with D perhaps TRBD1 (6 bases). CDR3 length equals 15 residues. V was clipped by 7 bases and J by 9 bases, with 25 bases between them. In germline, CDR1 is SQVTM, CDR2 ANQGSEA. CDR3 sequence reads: CSGKGGGASAGEQFF. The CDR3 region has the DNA TGCAGCGGTAAAGGTGGGGGCGCGTCCGCCGGTGAGCAGTTCTTC.

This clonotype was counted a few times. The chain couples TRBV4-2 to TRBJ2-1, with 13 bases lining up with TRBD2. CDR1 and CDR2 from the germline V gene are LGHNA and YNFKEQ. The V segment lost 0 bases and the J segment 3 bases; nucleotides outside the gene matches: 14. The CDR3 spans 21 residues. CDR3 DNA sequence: TGTGCCAGCAGCCAAGATAGAGGAGTACTAGCGGGGGGGACCAACTACAATGAGCAGTTCTTC. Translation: CASSQDRGVLAGGTNYNEQFF.

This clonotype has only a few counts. CDR3 in amino acids: CASSRRDIREDTQYF. The CDR3 nucleotides read TGCGCCAGCAGCCGGCGGGACATTAGGGAAGATACGCAGTATTTT. The chain carries TRBV4-1 and TRBJ2-3; D is perhaps TRBD1 or TRBD2 (6 bases each). This CDR3 is 15 amino acids long. V dropped 4 bases and J dropped 5 bases, with 16 bases sitting between them. Germline V lookup: CDR1 MGHRA, CDR2 YSYEKL.

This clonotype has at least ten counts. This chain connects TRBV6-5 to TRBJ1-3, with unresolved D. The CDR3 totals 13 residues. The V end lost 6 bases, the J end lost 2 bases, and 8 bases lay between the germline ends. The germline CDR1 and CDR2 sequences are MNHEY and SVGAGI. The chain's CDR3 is CASRDGAGNTIYF. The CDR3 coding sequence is TGTGCCAGCAGGGACGGAGCTGGAAACACCATATATTTT.

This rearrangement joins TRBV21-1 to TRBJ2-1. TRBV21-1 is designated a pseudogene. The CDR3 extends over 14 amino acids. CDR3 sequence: CASSKEPNYNEQFF. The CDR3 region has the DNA TGTGCCAGCAGCAAAGAACCGAACTACAATGAGCAGTTCTTC.

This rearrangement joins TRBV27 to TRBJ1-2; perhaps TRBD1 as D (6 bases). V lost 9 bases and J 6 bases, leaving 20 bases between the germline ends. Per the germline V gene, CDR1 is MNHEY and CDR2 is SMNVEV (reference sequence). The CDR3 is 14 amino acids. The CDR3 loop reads CASSDQQGSDGYTF. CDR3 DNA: TGTGCCAGTTCGGACCAACAGGGTTCGGATGGCTACACCTTC.

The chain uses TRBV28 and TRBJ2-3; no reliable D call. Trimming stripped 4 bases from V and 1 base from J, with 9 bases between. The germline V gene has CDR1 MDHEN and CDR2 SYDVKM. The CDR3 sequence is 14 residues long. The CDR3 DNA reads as TGTGCCAGCAGTTCCCAGACCGGCACAGATACGCAGTATTTT. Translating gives CASSSQTGTDTQYF.

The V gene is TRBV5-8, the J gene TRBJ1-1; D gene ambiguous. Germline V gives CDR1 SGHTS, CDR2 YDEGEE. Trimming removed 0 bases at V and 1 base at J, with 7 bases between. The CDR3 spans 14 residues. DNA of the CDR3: TGTGCCAGCAGCTTGGGACCCGCGAACACTGAAGCTTTCTTT. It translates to CASSLGPANTEAFF.

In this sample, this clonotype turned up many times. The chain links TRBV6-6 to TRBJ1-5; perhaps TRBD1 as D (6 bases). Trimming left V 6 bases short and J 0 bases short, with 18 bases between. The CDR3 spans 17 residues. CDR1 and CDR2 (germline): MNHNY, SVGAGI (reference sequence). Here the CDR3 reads CASSPLDSQYSNQPQHF. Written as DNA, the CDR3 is TGTGCCAGCAGCCCCCTGGACAGCCAATATAGCAATCAGCCCCAGCATTTT.

CDR3 DNA: TGTGCCAGCAGTTGGGCCCAGGGAGTGCTCTATGGCTACACCTTC. Its protein product is CASSWAQGVLYGYTF. This rearrangement joins TRBV6-5 to TRBJ1-2; a possible D gene is TRBD1 (5 bases). The V end lost 4 bases, the J end lost 4 bases, and 16 bases lay between the germline ends. The V gene's germline CDR1 is MNHEY and CDR2 SVGAGI. CDR3 length equals 15 residues.

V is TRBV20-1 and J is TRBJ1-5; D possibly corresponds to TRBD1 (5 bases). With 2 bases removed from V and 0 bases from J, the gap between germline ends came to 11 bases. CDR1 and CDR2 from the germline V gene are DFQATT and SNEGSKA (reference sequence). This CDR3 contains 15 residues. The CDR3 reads CSARPQGYSNQPQHF. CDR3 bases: TGCAGTGCTAGACCCCAGGGTTATAGCAATCAGCCCCAGCATTTT.

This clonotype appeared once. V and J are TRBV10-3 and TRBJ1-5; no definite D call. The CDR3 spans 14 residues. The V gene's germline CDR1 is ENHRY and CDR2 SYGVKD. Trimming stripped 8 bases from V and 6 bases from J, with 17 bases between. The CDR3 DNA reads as TGTGCCATCTCTGAACGTCAAAGGCCTCAGCCCCAGCATTTT. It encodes CAISERQRPQPQHF.

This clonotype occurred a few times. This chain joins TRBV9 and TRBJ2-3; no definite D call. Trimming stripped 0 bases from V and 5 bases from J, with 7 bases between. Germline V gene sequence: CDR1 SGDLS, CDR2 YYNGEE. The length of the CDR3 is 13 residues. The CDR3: CASSVVPGDTQYF. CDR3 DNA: TGTGCCAGCAGCGTAGTTCCGGGAGATACGCAGTATTTT.

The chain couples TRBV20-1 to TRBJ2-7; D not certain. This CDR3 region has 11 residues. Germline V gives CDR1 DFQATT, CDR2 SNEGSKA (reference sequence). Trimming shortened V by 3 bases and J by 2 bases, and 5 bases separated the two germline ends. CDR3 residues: CSARPAYEQYF. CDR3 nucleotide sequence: TGCAGTGCTAGGCCCGCCTACGAGCAGTACTTC.

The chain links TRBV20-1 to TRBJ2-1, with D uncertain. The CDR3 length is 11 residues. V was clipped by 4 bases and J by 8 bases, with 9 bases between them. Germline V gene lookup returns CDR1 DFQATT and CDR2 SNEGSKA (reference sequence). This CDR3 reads CSANTAYEQFF. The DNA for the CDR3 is TGCAGTGCTAATACTGCGTATGAGCAGTTCTTC.

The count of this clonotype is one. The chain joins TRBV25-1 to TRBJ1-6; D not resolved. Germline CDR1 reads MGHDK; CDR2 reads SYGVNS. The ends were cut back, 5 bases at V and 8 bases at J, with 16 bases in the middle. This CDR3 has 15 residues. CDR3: CASSPDIGRYSPLHF. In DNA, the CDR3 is TGTGCCAGCAGTCCTGACATCGGGAGGTATTCACCCCTCCACTTT.

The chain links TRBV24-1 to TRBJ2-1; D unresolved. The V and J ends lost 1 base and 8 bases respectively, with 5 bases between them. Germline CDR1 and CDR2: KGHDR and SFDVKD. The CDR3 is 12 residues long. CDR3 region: CATSDFRDEQFF. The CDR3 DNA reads TGTGCCACCAGTGATTTCCGGGATGAGCAGTTCTTC.

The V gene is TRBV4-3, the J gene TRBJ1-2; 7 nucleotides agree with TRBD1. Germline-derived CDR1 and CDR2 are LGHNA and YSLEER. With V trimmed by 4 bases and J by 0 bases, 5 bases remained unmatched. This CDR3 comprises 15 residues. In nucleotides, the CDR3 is TGCGCCAGCAGCCCTCAGACAGGGACTAACTATGGCTACACCTTC. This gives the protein CASSPQTGTNYGYTF.

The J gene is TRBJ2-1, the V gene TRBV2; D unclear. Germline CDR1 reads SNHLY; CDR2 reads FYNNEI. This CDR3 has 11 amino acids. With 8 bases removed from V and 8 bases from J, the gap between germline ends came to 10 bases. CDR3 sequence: CASLGTDEQFF. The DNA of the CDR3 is TGTGCCAGCCTAGGAACGGATGAGCAGTTCTTC.

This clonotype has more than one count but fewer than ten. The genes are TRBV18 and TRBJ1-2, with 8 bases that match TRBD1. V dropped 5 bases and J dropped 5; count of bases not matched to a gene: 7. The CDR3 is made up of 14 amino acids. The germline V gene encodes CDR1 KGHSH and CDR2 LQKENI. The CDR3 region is CASSSGTGPYGYTF. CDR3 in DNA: TGTGCCAGCTCATCCGGGACAGGCCCGTATGGCTACACCTTC.

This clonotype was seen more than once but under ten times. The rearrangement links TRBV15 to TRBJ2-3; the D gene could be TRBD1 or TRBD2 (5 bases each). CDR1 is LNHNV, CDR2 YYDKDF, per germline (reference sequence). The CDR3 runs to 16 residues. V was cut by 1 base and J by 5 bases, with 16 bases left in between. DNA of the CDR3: TGTGCCACCAGCAGAGCCCGGGGCTTAATGGAAGATACGCAGTATTTT. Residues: CATSRARGLMEDTQYF.

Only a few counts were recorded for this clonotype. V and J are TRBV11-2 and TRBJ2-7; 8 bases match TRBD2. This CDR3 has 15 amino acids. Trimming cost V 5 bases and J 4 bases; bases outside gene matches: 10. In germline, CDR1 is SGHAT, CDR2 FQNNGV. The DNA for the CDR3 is TGTGCCAGCAGCCCTAACAGCGGGAGTCTGTACGAGCAGTACTTC. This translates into CASSPNSGSLYEQYF.

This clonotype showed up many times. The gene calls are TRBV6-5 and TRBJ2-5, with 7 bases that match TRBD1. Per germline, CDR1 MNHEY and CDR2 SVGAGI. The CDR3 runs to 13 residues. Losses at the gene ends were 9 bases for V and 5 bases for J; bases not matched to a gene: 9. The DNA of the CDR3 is TGTGCCAGTACCAGGGGGAATCGGGAGACCCAGTACTTC. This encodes CASTRGNRETQYF.